This T cell receptor beta chain emerged from a study of blood T cell repertoires in COVID-19. Study processing details: Amplification of reference gene primers was used by the study to estimate nucleated cell counts. Sequencing was performed with immunoSEQ multiplex PCR; in TCRdb, only in-frame clones are kept and a portion is missing. The DNA was the basis for D and trimming; V, J and clone size are from that table. The sample has 150,000 to 170,000 clones; roughly 85% are singletons. The CDR3 sequence is 12 residues long. Looked up from germline, CDR1 is LNHNV and CDR2 is YYDKDF (reference sequence). V was trimmed by 6 bases and J by 0 bases, leaving 3 bases between them.

This chain joins TRBV15 and TRBJ1-5, with no clear D. This TCR was recovered from a woman aged 60-75 years with COVID-19, enrolled during active disease. The sequenced material came from peripheral blood. This CDR3 reads CATSNSNQPQHF. In DNA form, the CDR3 reads TGTGCCACCAGTAATAGCAATCAGCCCCAGCATTTT.